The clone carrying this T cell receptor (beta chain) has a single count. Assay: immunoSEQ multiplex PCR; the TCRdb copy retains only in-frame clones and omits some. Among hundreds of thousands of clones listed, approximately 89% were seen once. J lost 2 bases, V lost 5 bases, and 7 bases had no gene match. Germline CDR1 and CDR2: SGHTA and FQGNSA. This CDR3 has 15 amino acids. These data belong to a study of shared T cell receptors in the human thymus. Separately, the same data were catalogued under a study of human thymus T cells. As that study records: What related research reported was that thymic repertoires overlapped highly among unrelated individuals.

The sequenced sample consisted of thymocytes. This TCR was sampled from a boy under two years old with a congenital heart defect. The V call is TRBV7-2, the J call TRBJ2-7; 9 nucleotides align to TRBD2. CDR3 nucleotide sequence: TGTGCCAGCAGCCCAATAGCGGGGGACGCCTACGAGCAGTACTTC. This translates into CASSPIAGDAYEQYF.